The source of this T cell receptor beta chain is a study of circulating CD8 cells and anti-PD-1 response in melanoma. TCR libraries were prepared from approximately 15 ng of total RNA with the QIAseq Immune Repertoire TCR panel. TCRdb ran MiXCR on the reads and lists one entry per CDR3 protein. Of about 220 distinct CDR3 sequences listed, approximately 12% are singletons. Four subsets defined by PD-1 and/or TIGIT were sorted from live CD3+CD8+TCRalphabeta+ cells. The specimen was CD8+ T cells from PBMCs, collected at baseline or after one month of anti-PD-1 therapy (not recorded which). These receptors were obtained from a human donor with melanoma.

This clonotype is judged large (0.1 to 1%). This rearrangement joins TRBV12-3 or TRBV12-4 to TRBJ2-1; a possible D gene is TRBD2 (6 bases). V gave up 1 base and J gave up 9 bases, with 10 bases separating them. The CDR3 consists of 13 residues. This CDR3 is CASSLELAGEQFF. The CDR3 DNA follows: TGTGCCAGCAGTTTAGAACTAGCTGGTGAGCAGTTCTTC.